Following are 15 T cell receptor beta chains from one sample sequenced in a study of cytomegalovirus exposure and HLA in healthy donors. PCR amplification relied on 60 Vbeta primers (plus 13 Jbeta primers). Clones were read by immunoSEQ multiplex PCR, and TCRdb kept only the in-frame ones, dropping some. The sample carries some 160,000 clones, 60% to 85% recorded once. Sequencing input: PBMCs. The receptors stem from a middle-aged man in good health and CMV-seronegative.

As regards this clone: The same CDR3 can be traced to other DNA sequences in this sample. The rearrangement links TRBV7-2 to TRBJ2-1, with D tentatively TRBD2 (5 bases). There are 14 residues in the CDR3. V lost 6 bases to trimming and J lost 1 base, with 10 bases between them. The germline V gene encodes CDR1 SGHTA and CDR2 FQGNSA. CDR3 sequence reads: CASSRRGSYNEQFF. CDR3 in DNA: TGTGCCAGCAGTCGCCGGGGTTCCTACAATGAGCAGTTCTTC.

This chain connects TRBV4-3 to TRBJ2-2; TRBD1 matches 7 bases. The germline CDR1 and CDR2 sequences are LGHNA and YSLEER. The CDR3 is made up of 17 amino acids. V trimming: 0 bases; J trimming: 6 bases; junction bases outside the gene matches: 10. CDR3 sequence (DNA): TGCGCCAGCAGCCAAGATAGGAACAGGGGCTTTTCCGGGGAGCTGTTTTTT. Its translation: CASSQDRNRGFSGELFF.

The chain couples TRBV7-2 to TRBJ1-1, with D unresolved. CDR1 and CDR2 (germline): SGHTA, FQGNSA. V was shortened by 5 bases and J by 1 base, with 11 bases between the two germline ends. The CDR3 is 14 residues long. This CDR3 is CASSIQVSNTEAFF. The DNA for the CDR3 is TGTGCCAGCAGCATCCAGGTTTCGAACACTGAAGCTTTCTTT.

The rearrangement uses TRBV6-5 and TRBJ2-7; 10 bases are shared with TRBD1. CDR3 length: 14 residues. CDR1 is MNHEY and CDR2 is SVGAGI in the germline V gene. Trimming took 6 bases from V and 6 from J; bases not matched to a gene: 8. CDR3 in amino acids: CASRTGRTGGEQYF. CDR3 DNA sequence: TGTGCCAGCAGGACCGGCCGGACAGGGGGCGAGCAGTACTTC.

The J gene is TRBJ1-4, the V gene TRBV19, with TRBD1 identical over 8 bases. Germline V CDR1 and CDR2: LNHDA, SQIVND (reference sequence). CDR3 length: 16 residues. V dropped 8 bases and J dropped 0; count of bases not matched to a gene: 8. CDR3 nucleotide sequence: TGTGCCAGTCGGGACAGGATATCTGCAACTAATGAAAAACTGTTTTTT. Residues: CASRDRISATNEKLFF. Based on the CDR3 plus reference TRBV19 and TRBJ1-4, the full variable domain is DGGITQSPKYLFRKEGQNVTLSCEQNLNHDAMYWYRQDPGQGLRLIYYSQIVNDFQKGDIAEGYSVSREKKESFPLTVTSAQKNPTAFYLCASRDRISATNEKLFFGSGTQLSVL.

The rearrangement uses TRBV7-2 and TRBJ2-7, with D possibly matching TRBD2 (5 bases). The CDR3 extends over 12 amino acids. Germline CDR1 and CDR2: SGHTA and FQGNSA. Trimming shortened V by 0 bases and J by 5 bases, and 5 bases separated the two germline ends. The CDR3 protein is CASSLARDEQYF. DNA of the CDR3: TGTGCCAGCAGCTTAGCGCGGGACGAGCAGTACTTC. The whole variable domain, filled in from reference TRBV7-2 and TRBJ2-7, reads GAGVSQSPSNKVTEKGKDVELRCDPISGHTALYWYRQSLGQGLEFLIYFQGNSAPDKSGLPSDRFSAERTGGSVSTLTIQRTQQEDSAVYLCASSLARDEQYFGPGTRLTVT.

This clone was observed a few times. The J gene is TRBJ1-5, the V gene TRBV4-1; perhaps TRBD1 as D (5 bases). Trimming pared 1 base from V and 1 base from J, leaving 8 bases between. Germline lookup yields CDR1 MGHRA and CDR2 YSYEKL. The CDR3 has 15 residues. The CDR3 loop is CASSQVSGSNQPQHF. The CDR3 DNA is TGCGCCAGCAGCCAAGTTTCAGGGAGCAATCAGCCCCAGCATTTT.

Notes on this clone: Other DNA sequences in the sample encode the same CDR3. The CDR3 is CASSSGQNYGYTF. The CDR3 bases are TGCGCCAGCAGCTCGGGACAGAACTATGGCTACACCTTC. The genes are TRBV5-1 and TRBJ1-2, with 7 bases lining up with TRBD1. The CDR3 spans 13 residues. With 3 bases clipped from V and 2 bases from J, the junction kept 1 base outside the gene matches. Germline assignment: CDR1 SGHRS and CDR2 YFSETQ.

The chain joins TRBV7-3 to TRBJ2-1, with TRBD2 matching over 9 bases. The CDR3 runs 15 residues. The J segment lost 9 bases and the V segment lost 2 bases, leaving 8 bases of the junction unmatched. Germline V CDR1 and CDR2: SGHTA, FQGTGA. CDR3 region: CASSLGAGGETEQFF. In nucleotides, the CDR3 is TGTGCCAGCAGCTTAGGGGCGGGAGGGGAGACTGAGCAGTTCTTC.

This clone is a singleton in its sample. The chain has TRBV5-1 and TRBJ2-3; 8 nucleotides match TRBD2. The CDR3 has 14 residues. V gave up 7 bases and J gave up 2 bases; unmatched junction bases: 6. Germline V CDR1 and CDR2: SGHRS, YFSETQ. CDR3 region: CASFAGGITDTQYF. CDR3 coding DNA: TGCGCCAGCTTCGCGGGGGGAATCACAGATACGCAGTATTTT.

The gene calls are TRBV13 and TRBJ2-6, with 7 bases fitting TRBD1. V was pared by 4 bases and J by 4 bases, with 4 bases of the junction left unmatched. The CDR3 sequence is 15 residues long. Germline CDR1 is PRHDT and CDR2 is FYEKMQ (reference sequence). CDR3 sequence: CASSSQGYGANVLTF. The CDR3 DNA reads TGTGCCAGCAGCTCACAGGGGTACGGGGCCAACGTCCTGACTTTC.

V gene TRBV19 combines with J gene TRBJ2-7; 10 bases are a match to TRBD2. The CDR3 sequence is 14 residues long. Germline V gene lookup returns CDR1 LNHDA and CDR2 SQIVND (reference sequence). V trimming: 6 bases; J trimming: 6 bases; junction bases outside the gene matches: 8. CDR3 nucleotides: TGTGCCAGTAGCTCGACTAGCGGGTTGGGCGAGCAGTACTTC. Translated, it gives CASSSTSGLGEQYF.

V gene TRBV11-2 combines with J gene TRBJ2-7; D unclear. Trimming pared 1 base from V and 4 bases from J, leaving 5 bases between. The CDR3 contains 12 residues. Germline V gene sequence: CDR1 SGHAT, CDR2 FQNNGV. CDR3 bases: TGTGCCAGCAGCTTAGTCAGGTACGAGCAGTACTTC. Amino acids: CASSLVRYEQYF. Full variable domain (missing parts from reference TRBV11-2 and TRBJ2-7): EAGVAQSPRYKIIEKRQSVAFWCNPISGHATLYWYQQILGQGPKLLIQFQNNGVVDDSQLPKDRFSAERLKGVDSTLKIQPAKLEDSAVYLCASSLVRYEQYFGPGTRLTVT.

The V call is TRBV11-3, the J call TRBJ2-2; TRBD2 agrees at 7 bases. The CDR3 contains 18 residues. Germline assignment: CDR1 SGHNT and CDR2 YENEEA. With V trimmed by 7 bases and J by 0 bases, 14 bases remained unmatched. CDR3 amino acids: CASKASGANNANTGELFF. CDR3 coding DNA: TGTGCCAGCAAGGCTAGCGGAGCTAATAACGCGAACACCGGGGAGCTGTTTTTT.

This sequence joins TRBV21-1 and TRBJ2-1; the table's D call, TRBD2, has no DNA check behind it. TRBV21-1 is listed as a pseudogene. CDR3 length equals 16 residues. CDR3 sequence reads: CASKFSGRALANEQFF. CDR3 DNA: TGTGCCAGCAAATTTAGCGGGAGGGCCCTAGCTAATGAGCAGTTCTTC.